This TCR beta chain is drawn from a study of radiation and T cells in renal cell carcinoma. Described time point: blood 4 weeks post-SBRT, at nephrectomy. Stated treatment: 15 Gy SBRT to primary tumor, nephrectomy 4 weeks later. Nephrectomy followed 15 Gy stereotactic body radiation by 4 weeks. Profiling relied on immunoSEQ multiplex PCR, and the TCRdb table lists in-frame clones only, not all of them. The sample yields around 180,000 clones, 88% seen once. This CDR3 has 14 amino acids. Trimming stripped 4 bases from V and 2 bases from J, with 12 bases between. Germline V gene sequence: CDR1 SGHRS, CDR2 YFSETQ.

Source: blood, taken from a patient whose treatment included radiotherapy and nephrectomy. This chain uses TRBV5-1 with TRBJ1-2; a possible D gene is TRBD1 (5 bases). This TCR was recovered from a woman in her forties or fifties with renal cell carcinoma. The CDR3 sequence is CASSGGTANYGYTF. The CDR3 coding sequence is TGCGCCAGCAGCGGCGGGACCGCGAACTATGGCTACACCTTC.